This passage covers 27 T cell receptor beta chains from one sample sequenced in a study of T cells in Graves' hyperthyroidism and ophthalmopathy (dated by TCRdb to 2018 to 2020). The library was obtained by multiplex PCR. TCRdb lists the instrument as Illumina HiSeq 2000. The TCR beta CDR3 regions were amplified from RNA transcripts. The first round of RT-PCR for the TCR CDR3 was performed with the HTBI primer set and the Qiagen OneStep RT-PCR kit. TCRdb passed the public sequencing reads through fastp at Q25 and MiXCR, retaining productive beta sequences. Identical CDR3 protein sequences are pooled into one entry, listed with their most common genes and DNA. The sample contains about 840,000 distinct CDR3 sequences, around 39% of them found a single time. The ten largest clones represent over 8% of the sample. Sequencing was carried out using blood. The receptors shown here come from a man aged 18 to 30 with Graves' hyperthyroidism.

This clonotype was detected ten times or more. This chain joins TRBV19 and TRBJ1-1, with D unresolved. The germline V gene has CDR1 LNHDA and CDR2 SQIVND (reference sequence). The CDR3 consists of 17 residues. V was pared by 4 bases and J by 5 bases, with 23 bases between. The CDR3 here is CASSTYGETSIGTEAFF. The CDR3 coding sequence is TGTGCCAGTAGTACCTATGGTGAGACATCGATAGGGACTGAAGCTTTCTTT.

As regards this clonotype: This may arise from a read error, as a much more abundant clone is one base away. This chain connects TRBV19 to TRBJ2-5, with D perhaps TRBD1 or TRBD2 (5 bases each). The CDR3 contains 14 residues. Germline values: CDR1 LNHDA, CDR2 SQIVND (reference sequence). Trimming shortened V by 3 bases and J by 1 base, and 9 bases separated the two germline ends. Here the CDR3 reads CASSIGAAQETQYF. CDR3 DNA sequence: TGTGCCAGTAGTATCGGGGCAGCCCAAGAGACCCAGTACTTC.

This chain links TRBV24-1 with TRBJ1-5; D is ambiguous. Looked up from germline, CDR1 is KGHDR and CDR2 is SFDVKD. V shed 11 bases and J shed 5 bases, with 18 bases lying between them. The CDR3 has 14 residues. The DNA of the CDR3 is TGTGCCAGCTCACCTTCCGGATTGGATCAGCCCCAGCATTTT. Translating gives CASSPSGLDQPQHF.

This clonotype was detected only a few times. V gene TRBV12-3 or TRBV12-4 combines with J gene TRBJ2-7; D is perhaps TRBD2 (5 bases). Deletions cut 1 base from V and 6 bases from J, with 16 bases between. The CDR3 totals 15 residues. The CDR3 sequence: CASSLGRGSPSEQYF. In nucleotides, the CDR3 is TGTGCCAGCAGTTTAGGGAGAGGGAGTCCCTCCGAGCAGTACTTC.

At least ten counts were recorded for this clonotype. The chain combines TRBV19 with TRBJ2-7; D gene ambiguous. V shed 6 bases and J shed 1 base, with 4 bases lying between them. The CDR3 has 11 residues. In germline, CDR1 is LNHDA, CDR2 SQIVND (reference sequence). The DNA of the CDR3 is TGTGCCAGTAGAGGATCCTACGAGCAGTACTTC. It encodes CASRGSYEQYF.

Ten or more counts support this clonotype. CDR3 coding DNA: TGCGCCAGCAGCTTGGATGGAGGAGTTCAGCCCCAGCATTTT. Its protein is CASSLDGGVQPQHF. The chain links TRBV5-1 to TRBJ1-5; the D is unclear. The CDR3 is made up of 14 amino acids. V was trimmed by 0 bases and J by 6 bases, leaving 10 bases between them. CDR1 and CDR2 (germline): SGHRS, YFSETQ.

The V gene is TRBV6-2 or TRBV6-3, the J gene TRBJ1-1; 8 bases map to TRBD1. This CDR3 spans 12 amino acids. V was pared by 7 bases and J by 10 bases, with 8 bases of the junction left unmatched. Germline CDR1 is MNHEY and CDR2 is SVGEGT. CDR3 in amino acids: CASTRTGIRAFF. In DNA, the CDR3 is TGTGCCAGCACTAGGACAGGGATCCGAGCTTTCTTT.

The CDR3 nucleotides read TGTGCCAGCACGGGCGTCAGCGGGGAGCTGTTTTTT. Its translation is CASTGVSGELFF. V is TRBV25-1 and J is TRBJ2-2, with D uncertain. CDR3 length: 12 amino acids. V lost 7 bases and J lost 7, with 10 bases in between. In germline, CDR1 is MGHDK, CDR2 SYGVNS.

This clonotype was seen a few times. The rearrangement links TRBV20-1 to TRBJ2-5, with D hard to call. V was shortened by 3 bases and J by 7 bases, with 6 bases between the two germline ends. Looked up from germline, CDR1 is DFQATT and CDR2 is SNEGSKA (reference sequence). The CDR3 extends over 10 amino acids. CDR3 coding DNA: TGCAGTGCTAGTGGTGGGACCCAGTACTTC. The encoded protein is CSASGGTQYF.

This clonotype was picked up a small number of times. The chain combines TRBV7-2 with TRBJ2-6; no clear D. The CDR3 is 18 amino acids. Between the trimmed V and J ends, which lost 2 bases and 2 bases, there was a span of 16 bases. Looked up from germline, CDR1 is SGHTA and CDR2 is FQGNSA. CDR3 bases: TGTGCCAGCAGCTTATACACCTTAAGTCTTCCTGGGGCCAACGTCCTGACTTTC. Protein sequence: CASSLYTLSLPGANVLTF. Full variable domain (missing parts from reference TRBV7-2 and TRBJ2-6): GAGVSQSPSNKVTEKGKDVELRCDPISGHTALYWYRQSLGQGLEFLIYFQGNSAPDKSGLPSDRFSAERTGGSVSTLTIQRTQQEDSAVYLCASSLYTLSLPGANVLTFGAGSRLTVL.

This clonotype was counted many times. The gene calls are TRBV10-3 and TRBJ2-7; D remains unclear. The CDR3 length is 15 residues. CDR1 and CDR2 (germline): ENHRY, SYGVKD. V was cut by 3 bases and J by 2 bases, with 14 bases left in between. In nucleotides, the CDR3 is TGTGCCATCAGTGACCTCCGGAACGAGGCCTACGAGCAGTACTTC. This translates into CAISDLRNEAYEQYF.

The rearrangement joins TRBV2 to TRBJ1-2, with D possibly being TRBD1 (6 bases). Germline V lookup: CDR1 SNHLY, CDR2 FYNNEI. The CDR3 has 14 amino acids. V lost 2 bases and J 6 bases, leaving 13 bases between the germline ends. The CDR3 protein is CASSEQNRVNGYTF. The DNA of the CDR3 is TGTGCCAGCAGTGAACAGAACAGGGTAAATGGCTACACCTTC.

This clonotype was observed a handful of times. This chain connects TRBV3-1 to TRBJ1-2; no firm D call. V lost 5 bases and J lost 5, with 9 bases in between. The CDR3 is made up of 12 amino acids. The germline V gene encodes CDR1 LGHDT and CDR2 YNNKEL (reference sequence). Written as DNA, the CDR3 is TGTGCCAGCAGCAACTCAGTTTATGGCTACACCTTC. It specifies CASSNSVYGYTF.

This clonotype has just one count. The chain couples TRBV7-3 to TRBJ1-1; 7 bases agree with TRBD1. V shed 9 bases and J 8 bases; nucleotides not matched to a gene: 21. Germline-derived CDR1 and CDR2 are SGHTA and FQGTGA. This CDR3 is built from 16 residues. CDR3 in amino acids: CASSLTNRQGPAEAFF. CDR3 nucleotides: TGTGCCAGTAGCCTAACAAACAGACAGGGCCCGGCGGAAGCTTTCTTT.

In its sample, this clonotype was seen many times. V gene TRBV7-9 combines with J gene TRBJ1-5; TRBD1 agrees at 10 bases. V trimming: 4 bases; J trimming: 0 bases; junction bases outside the gene matches: 3. This CDR3 has 16 amino acids. Germline V gene lookup returns CDR1 SEHNR and CDR2 FQNEAQ (reference sequence). CDR3 sequence: CASSSGTGDSNQPQHF. In DNA, the CDR3 is TGTGCCAGCAGCTCCGGGACAGGGGATAGCAATCAGCCCCAGCATTTT.

This clonotype was counted only a few times. This chain links TRBV14 with TRBJ2-7; TRBD2 is a possible D gene (6 bases). This CDR3 spans 18 amino acids. V shed 4 bases and J shed 2 bases, with 24 bases lying between them. In germline, CDR1 is SGHDN, CDR2 FVKESK. The CDR3 sequence is CASSPSDPQNGSPYEQYF. In DNA form, the CDR3 reads TGTGCCAGCAGCCCCTCTGACCCGCAAAACGGGAGTCCCTACGAGCAGTACTTC.

This clonotype has just a few counts. The V gene is TRBV20-1, the J gene TRBJ2-5; a possible D gene is TRBD2 (6 bases). Germline CDR1 DFQATT, CDR2 SNEGSKA (reference sequence). CDR3 length equals 18 residues. The germline V and J ends were trimmed by 0 bases and 1 base, with 21 bases remaining between them. The CDR3 reads CSARDFILTSRSQETQYF. The CDR3 DNA is TGCAGTGCTAGAGACTTCATCTTGACTAGTAGGAGCCAAGAGACCCAGTACTTC.

This clonotype was observed once. The chain employs TRBV6-5 and TRBJ1-3, with no clear D. The CDR3 runs to 14 residues. Trimming took off 5 bases at V and 2 bases at J, with 10 bases between the two ends. Germline loops: CDR1 MNHEY, CDR2 SVGAGI. CDR3 sequence reads: CASSTTNTGNTIYF. CDR3 sequence (DNA): TGTGCCAGCAGTACGACAAACACTGGAAACACCATATATTTT.

A few counts support this clonotype. At one boundary the junction diverges from the germline segment, which might be a read error. The chain combines TRBV5-8 with TRBJ2-5, with D tentatively TRBD2 (5 bases). The germline V gene has CDR1 SGHTS and CDR2 YDEGEE. CDR3 length: 18 amino acids. CDR3 residues: CASSQGSTAEVGGETQYF. The CDR3 DNA is TGCGCCAGCAGCCAAGGATCCACGGCGGAGGTCGGTGGAGAGACCCAGTACTTC.

The V gene is TRBV7-6, the J gene TRBJ2-5; D is possibly TRBD2 (7 bases). CDR3 size: 15 residues. Trimming removed 5 bases at V and 3 bases at J, with 16 bases between. CDR1 is SGHVS and CDR2 is FNYEAQ in the germline V gene. The CDR3 loop reads CASSHGGGVEETQYF. The CDR3 nucleotides read TGTGCCAGCAGCCATGGAGGGGGGGTTGAAGAGACCCAGTACTTC.

This clonotype was seen repeatedly, ten times or more. This chain's CDR3 is CATSRDWGPDQPQHF. The CDR3 region has the DNA TGTGCCACCAGCAGAGATTGGGGCCCCGATCAGCCCCAGCATTTT. The rearrangement links TRBV15 to TRBJ1-5; D perhaps matches TRBD1 (5 bases). Germline V lookup: CDR1 LNHNV, CDR2 YYDKDF (reference sequence). The CDR3 extends over 15 amino acids. V was shortened by 0 bases and J by 5 bases, with 11 bases between the two germline ends.

This clonotype came up a few times. The chain carries TRBV19 and TRBJ1-5; possibly TRBD1 for D (6 bases). This CDR3 spans 12 amino acids. V was pared by 2 bases and J by 9 bases, with 8 bases between. Germline CDR1 is LNHDA and CDR2 is SQIVND (reference sequence). The CDR3 loop reads CASSISQGPQHF. DNA for the CDR3: TGTGCCAGTAGTATATCACAGGGGCCCCAGCATTTT. The whole variable domain, filled in from reference TRBV19 and TRBJ1-5, reads DGGITQSPKYLFRKEGQNVTLSCEQNLNHDAMYWYRQDPGQGLRLIYYSQIVNDFQKGDIAEGYSVSREKKESFPLTVTSAQKNPTAFYLCASSISQGPQHFGDGTRLSIL.

A word on this clonotype: The junction departs from the called germline gene at one end, perhaps through a read error. The chain joins TRBV7-9 to TRBJ2-7; 14 bases are shared with TRBD2. Germline values: CDR1 SEHNR, CDR2 FQNEAQ (reference sequence). This CDR3 has 15 residues. The CDR3 region has the DNA TGTGCCAGCAGCTTACTGGGACTAGCGGGAGTTGAGCCGTACTTC. Translation gives CASSLLGLAGVEPYF.

The chain combines TRBV20-1 with TRBJ1-2, with D possibly TRBD1 on 6 matching bases. There are 14 residues in the CDR3. CDR1 is DFQATT, CDR2 SNEGSKA, per germline (reference sequence). The V end lost 7 bases, the J end lost 6 bases, and 21 bases lay between the germline ends. CDR3 residues: CSVLDRGGRDGYTF. For the CDR3, the DNA is TGCAGTGTCTTAGACAGAGGGGGAAGGGATGGCTACACCTTC.

This chain links TRBV7-8 with TRBJ2-7, with 10 bases fitting TRBD2. Trimming took 3 bases from V and 5 from J; bases not matched to a gene: 4. The CDR3 contains 14 residues. Germline CDR1 SGHVS, CDR2 FQNEAQ. CDR3 amino acids: CASSLQLAGDEQYF. CDR3 sequence (DNA): TGTGCCAGCAGCTTGCAGCTAGCGGGGGACGAGCAGTACTTC.

The V gene is TRBV7-2, the J gene TRBJ1-2, with a tentative D call TRBD1 (6 bases). This CDR3 region has 12 residues. In germline, CDR1 is SGHTA, CDR2 FQGNSA. V dropped 5 bases and J dropped 7 bases, with 11 bases sitting between them. The DNA of the CDR3 is TGTGCCAGCAGCGAACCCAGGGGTGGCTACACCTTC. It codes for CASSEPRGGYTF.

This clonotype was counted a few times. The chain employs TRBV7-9 and TRBJ1-1; no clear D gene. Between the trimmed V and J ends, which lost 2 bases and 4 bases, there was a span of 11 bases. CDR1 SEHNR and CDR2 FQNEAQ come from the germline V gene (reference sequence). This CDR3 has 14 residues. CDR3 amino acids: CASSLREYGTEAFF. CDR3 in DNA: TGTGCCAGCAGCTTAAGGGAGTACGGCACTGAAGCTTTCTTT. Filled out from reference TRBV7-9 and TRBJ1-1, the complete variable domain reads DTGVSQNPRHKITKRGQNVTFRCDPISEHNRLYWYRQTLGQGPEFLTYFQNEAQLEKSRLLSDRFSAERPKGSFSTLEIQRTEQGDSAMYLCASSLREYGTEAFFGQGTRLTVV.